Following are 20 T cell receptor beta chains from one sample sequenced in a study of blood T cell repertoires in COVID-19 (dated by TCRdb to 2018 to 2020). Library prep was done by the immunoSEQ multiplex PCR assay. Here the immuneACCESS table is served through TCRdb, limited to in-frame sequences with V and J called. Missing clones are a known gap in these copies; in checked studies unresolved V genes cover under half, and the rest lacks a known reason. In all, the sample holds 200,000 to 250,000 clones, and approximately 84% of those were seen once. The ten biggest clones cover over 0.95% of the sample. The sequencing input was peripheral blood. The receptors derive from a man aged 35 to 55 with acute or convalescent COVID-19.

This clone was detected a few times. The rearrangement joins TRBV11-2 to TRBJ1-1, with D tentatively TRBD1 (6 bases). The CDR3 is 16 amino acids. The V gene's germline CDR1 is SGHAT and CDR2 FQNNGV. The V end lost 1 base, the J end lost 1 base, and 13 bases lay between the germline ends. The CDR3 bases are TGTGCCAGCAGCTTAGGTAGGGGGACGGAGAACACTGAAGCTTTCTTT. Its translation: CASSLGRGTENTEAFF.

J is TRBJ1-4 and V is TRBV7-9; no firm D call. The CDR3 runs 13 residues. Germline-derived CDR1 and CDR2 are SEHNR and FQNEAQ (reference sequence). V lost 7 bases to trimming and J lost 10 bases, with 16 bases between them. In DNA, the CDR3 is TGTGCCAGCACCGAAATGCTGGGGAGAAAACTGTTTTTT. Translating it yields CASTEMLGRKLFF.

This sequence joins TRBV7-6 and TRBJ2-3; 9 bases are a match to TRBD2. CDR3 length: 17 amino acids. Trimming at V came to 1 base and at J to 1 base, leaving 6 bases not matched to a gene. Germline V gene lookup returns CDR1 SGHVS and CDR2 FNYEAQ. CDR3 DNA sequence: TGTGCCAGCAGCTTAGAGTTGACTAGCGGCGGCACAGATACGCAGTATTTT. Protein product: CASSLELTSGGTDTQYF.

This clone came up a few times. This sequence joins TRBV27 and TRBJ1-1; TRBD1 might be the D (5 bases). This CDR3 contains 13 residues. Deletions cut 2 bases from V and 8 bases from J, with 12 bases between. Germline CDR1 is MNHEY and CDR2 is SMNVEV (reference sequence). The CDR3 is CASSLRGMREAFF. As DNA, the CDR3 is TGTGCCAGCAGTTTAAGGGGAATGCGGGAAGCTTTCTTT.

This clone showed up just a few times. The rearrangement joins TRBV6-6 to TRBJ2-2; D is undetermined. CDR1 and CDR2 (germline): MNHNY, SVGAGI (reference sequence). This CDR3 spans 16 amino acids. The V and J ends lost 0 bases and 1 base respectively, with 9 bases between them. This CDR3 is CASSYSNLMNTGELFF. The CDR3, as DNA: TGTGCCAGCAGTTACTCGAATCTAATGAACACCGGGGAGCTGTTTTTT.

This chain joins TRBV7-2 and TRBJ1-5, with TRBD1 as a possible D gene (5 bases). Germline loops: CDR1 SGHTA, CDR2 FQGNSA. V was shortened by 5 bases and J by 3 bases, with 11 bases between the two germline ends. This CDR3 is 14 amino acids long. For the CDR3, the DNA is TGTGCCAGCAGCCCCGGACACCCCAATCAGCCCCAGCATTTT. Translated: CASSPGHPNQPQHF.

The V call is TRBV4-2, the J call TRBJ1-1, with a possible D match to TRBD1 (6 bases). Between the trimmed V and J ends, which lost 0 bases and 2 bases, there was a span of 13 bases. There are 16 residues in the CDR3. Germline CDR1 LGHNA, CDR2 YNFKEQ. CDR3 sequence reads: CASSQDAWGLNTEAFF. In DNA form, the CDR3 reads TGTGCCAGCAGCCAAGATGCCTGGGGGCTCAACACTGAAGCTTTCTTT.

This clone was counted once. This sequence joins TRBV10-3 and TRBJ1-3; 9 bases line up with TRBD1. V was pared by 10 bases and J by 0 bases, with 10 bases of the junction left unmatched. Germline loops: CDR1 ENHRY, CDR2 SYGVKD. The CDR3 contains 16 residues. CDR3 bases: TGTGCCACCCGGGACAGGGCTTCGAGCTCTGGAAACACCATATATTTT. It yields the protein CATRDRASSSGNTIYF.

This clone was seen a handful of times. The chain combines TRBV2 with TRBJ2-7; no clear D gene. Looked up from germline, CDR1 is SNHLY and CDR2 is FYNNEI. With 0 bases removed from V and 0 bases from J, the gap between germline ends came to 9 bases. The CDR3 extends over 15 amino acids. CDR3 DNA sequence: TGTGCCAGCAGTGAAGCGAAACAGAGCTCCTACGAGCAGTACTTC. Amino acid sequence: CASSEAKQSSYEQYF. The full variable domain, completed using reference TRBV2 and TRBJ2-7, is EPEVTQTPSHQVTQMGQEVILRCVPISNHLYFYWYRQILGQKVEFLVSFYNNEISEKSEIFDDQFSVERPDGSNFTLKIRSTKLEDSAMYFCASSEAKQSSYEQYFGPGTRLTVT.

To note about this clone: Other nucleotide sequences from this sample produce the same CDR3. V usage is TRBV18 and J usage is TRBJ1-2; D is perhaps TRBD1 (6 bases). Trimming removed 3 bases from V and 2 bases from J, with 7 bases in between. The CDR3 totals 13 residues. From germline, CDR1 is KGHSH and CDR2 LQKENI. The chain's CDR3 is CASSPDRNYGYTF. Written as DNA, the CDR3 is TGTGCCAGCTCACCGGACAGAAACTATGGCTACACCTTC.

This chain uses TRBV19 with TRBJ1-1, with TRBD1 matching over 8 bases. This CDR3 comprises 15 residues. Unmatched junction bases numbered 8, after V lost 4 bases and J lost 4 bases. The germline CDR1 and CDR2 sequences are LNHDA and SQIVND (reference sequence). CDR3: CASSKPGQASTEAFF. CDR3 sequence (DNA): TGTGCCAGTAGTAAGCCGGGACAGGCGAGCACTGAAGCTTTCTTT.

The chain links TRBV27 to TRBJ1-2; D is ambiguous. This CDR3 is built from 13 residues. Trimming stripped 3 bases from V and 8 bases from J, with 13 bases between. Germline loops: CDR1 MNHEY, CDR2 SMNVEV (reference sequence). CDR3 loop: CASSLPGFRGYTF. CDR3 sequence (DNA): TGTGCCAGCAGTTTGCCGGGGTTTCGCGGCTACACCTTC.

CDR3 loop: CASSTGYSTEAFF. CDR3 DNA sequence: TGCGCCAGCAGCACAGGGTATTCGACTGAAGCTTTCTTT. This rearrangement joins TRBV5-1 to TRBJ1-1; possibly TRBD1 for D (6 bases). Germline V gene sequence: CDR1 SGHRS, CDR2 YFSETQ. CDR3 length: 13 residues. Deletions cut 4 bases from V and 5 bases from J, with 12 bases between.

In DNA, the CDR3 is TGTGCCAGCAGCTCCGTCAGGGGGGATGGAAACACCATATATTTT. As protein: CASSSVRGDGNTIYF. This chain connects TRBV7-8 to TRBJ1-3; the match to TRBD1 covers 7 bases. This CDR3 is built from 15 residues. The germline gives CDR1 SGHVS, CDR2 FQNEAQ. The trim removed 4 bases at V and 3 bases at J, leaving 6 bases unmatched.

CDR3 amino acids: CASSQQAAYEKLFF. CDR3 DNA: TGTGCCAGCAGCCAACAGGCAGCTTATGAAAAACTGTTTTTT. The rearrangement uses TRBV7-2 and TRBJ1-4; the D gene is possibly TRBD1 (5 bases). With 5 bases removed from V and 6 bases from J, the gap between germline ends came to 13 bases. The CDR3 is 14 residues long. Germline V gene sequence: CDR1 SGHTA, CDR2 FQGNSA. The full variable domain, completed using reference TRBV7-2 and TRBJ1-4, is GAGVSQSPSNKVTEKGKDVELRCDPISGHTALYWYRQSLGQGLEFLIYFQGNSAPDKSGLPSDRFSAERTGGSVSTLTIQRTQQEDSAVYLCASSQQAAYEKLFFGSGTQLSVL.

This chain links TRBV28 with TRBJ2-2, with TRBD2 as a possible D gene (7 bases). The CDR3 extends over 14 amino acids. The V end lost 11 bases, the J end lost 2 bases, and 15 bases lay between the germline ends. Per germline, CDR1 MDHEN and CDR2 SYDVKM. Written as DNA, the CDR3 is TGTGCCTTGGCGGGGGCAACCAACACCGGGGAGCTGTTTTTT. The encoded protein is CALAGATNTGELFF.

This clone has more than one count but fewer than ten. The chain is built from TRBV6-1 and TRBJ1-2, with D hard to call. This CDR3 has 12 residues. V gave up 2 bases and J gave up 8 bases, with 9 bases separating them. In germline, CDR1 is MNHNS, CDR2 SASEGT. CDR3 coding DNA: TGTGCCAGCAGTGAACGTGGGCAGGGCTACACCTTC. Translation gives CASSERGQGYTF.

The chain links TRBV6-5 to TRBJ2-7; 11 bases agree with TRBD2. From germline, CDR1 is MNHEY and CDR2 SVGAGI. The CDR3 covers 14 residues. The V gene end was trimmed by 6 bases and the J gene end by 1 base; junction bases not matched to a gene: 2. The CDR3 sequence: CASRGTSGSYEQYF. The CDR3 DNA reads TGTGCCAGCAGGGGGACTAGCGGTTCCTACGAGCAGTACTTC.

V is TRBV29-1 and J is TRBJ2-7, with TRBD2 matching 10 bases. Trimming at V came to 8 bases and at J to 3 bases, leaving 7 bases not matched to a gene. Germline CDR1 is SQVTM and CDR2 is ANQGSEA. This CDR3 comprises 13 residues. The CDR3 is CSCPSGGHYEQYF. The CDR3 region has the DNA TGCAGCTGTCCTAGCGGGGGCCACTACGAGCAGTACTTC.

The rearrangement uses TRBV5-1 and TRBJ2-7; possibly TRBD1 for D (6 bases). The V gene lost 2 bases and the J gene lost 2 bases, with 8 bases spanning the gap. Germline assignment: CDR1 SGHRS and CDR2 YFSETQ. The CDR3 loop spans 13 amino acids. The CDR3 loop is CASSFRGPYEQYF. DNA of the CDR3: TGCGCCAGCAGCTTCAGGGGCCCCTACGAGCAGTACTTC. Filled out from reference TRBV5-1 and TRBJ2-7, the complete variable domain reads KAGVTQTPRYLIKTRGQQVTLSCSPISGHRSVSWYQQTPGQGLQFLFEYFSETQRNKGNFPGRFSGRQFSNSRSEMNVSTLELGDSALYLCASSFRGPYEQYFGPGTRLTVT.